This TCR beta chain was found in a study of T-cell memory formation after mild COVID-19. Across the whole study: Across donors, TCR clusters were largely donor specific.

This CDR3 is built from 13 residues. Germline V gives CDR1 SGHVS, CDR2 FQNEAQ. The V end was cut by 10 bases, the J end by 3 bases, with 16 bases between. Study findings and constraints: CD4/CD8 balance characterized clones contracting day 15 to 85, and CD4+ skew characterized later expanders.

This clonotype was found a few times. Its antigen is undetermined. MiXCR was run by TCRdb on the 5' RACE reads, yielding one entry per CDR3 protein. The sample carries about 430,000 distinct CDR3 sequences, more than 15% recorded once. The origin of this receptor is a man aged 18 to 30 who had mild COVID-19 (a few samples of this study predate the infection). Cell type and time point are not known. The sequencing input was PBMCs or a T cell subset sorted from them (not recorded which). The chain is built from TRBV7-8 and TRBJ2-7; tentatively, D is TRBD1 (5 bases). The chain's CDR3 is CATSQGAGYEQYF. DNA for the CDR3: TGTGCCACGAGCCAGGGCGCAGGCTACGAGCAGTACTTC.